This TCR beta chain was observed in a study of T-cell memory formation after mild COVID-19. A single record per CDR3 protein comes from TCRdb applying MiXCR to the 5' RACE reads. The sample lists 250,000 to 400,000 distinct CDR3 sequences, approximately 14% occurring once. In the case of this clonotype: Its antigen is not identified.

The CDR3 is 14 amino acids. Trimming stripped 4 bases from V and 5 bases from J, with 15 bases between. CDR1 is SGHRS, CDR2 YFSETQ, per germline. Overall study results and limits: In pre-infection memory, a portion of responding clones appeared, which suggested that cross-reactive memory joined.

Input material: PBMCs or a T cell subset sorted from them (not recorded which). V and J are TRBV5-1 and TRBJ2-5; D assignment may be TRBD1 or TRBD2 (5 bases each). The receptor was isolated from a man between 18 and 35 years old who had mild COVID-19 (a few samples of this study predate the infection). Cell type and time point are not known. The CDR3 protein is CASSPGPGTETQYF. As DNA, the CDR3 is TGCGCCAGCAGCCCGGGACCGGGGACGGAGACCCAGTACTTC.